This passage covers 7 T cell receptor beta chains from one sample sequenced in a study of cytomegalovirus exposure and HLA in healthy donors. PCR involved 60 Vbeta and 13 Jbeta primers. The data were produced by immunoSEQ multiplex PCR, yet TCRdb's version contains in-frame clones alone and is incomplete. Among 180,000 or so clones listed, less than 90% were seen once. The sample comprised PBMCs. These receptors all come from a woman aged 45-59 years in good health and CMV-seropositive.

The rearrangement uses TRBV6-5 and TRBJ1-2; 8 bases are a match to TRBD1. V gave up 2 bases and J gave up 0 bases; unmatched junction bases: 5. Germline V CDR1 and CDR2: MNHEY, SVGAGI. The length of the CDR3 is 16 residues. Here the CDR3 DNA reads TGTGCCAGCAGTTACCAAAACAGGGGGACTAACTATGGCTACACCTTC. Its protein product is CASSYQNRGTNYGYTF.

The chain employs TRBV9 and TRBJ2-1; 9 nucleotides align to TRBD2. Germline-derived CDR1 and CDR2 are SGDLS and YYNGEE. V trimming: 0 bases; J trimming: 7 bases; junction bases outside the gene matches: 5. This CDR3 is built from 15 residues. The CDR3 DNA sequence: TGTGCCAGCAGCGTAGATGGGACTAGCTATAATGAGCAGTTCTTC. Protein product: CASSVDGTSYNEQFF.

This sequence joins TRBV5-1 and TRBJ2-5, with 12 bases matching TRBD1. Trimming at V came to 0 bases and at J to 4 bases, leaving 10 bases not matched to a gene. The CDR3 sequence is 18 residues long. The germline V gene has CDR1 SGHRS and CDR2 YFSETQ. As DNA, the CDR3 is TGCGCCAGCAGCTTGGAAGGGACAGGGGGCCTTGTTGGAGAGACCCAGTACTTC. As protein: CASSLEGTGGLVGETQYF.

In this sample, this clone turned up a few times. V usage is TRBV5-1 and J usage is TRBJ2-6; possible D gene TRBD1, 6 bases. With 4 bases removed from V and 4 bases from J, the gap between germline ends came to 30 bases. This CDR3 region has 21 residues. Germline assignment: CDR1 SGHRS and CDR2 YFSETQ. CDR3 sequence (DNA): TGCGCCAGCAGCCTGAAACAGGGCCGAGGGGTAGGTGATTGGGGGGCCAACGTCCTGACTTTC. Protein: CASSLKQGRGVGDWGANVLTF.

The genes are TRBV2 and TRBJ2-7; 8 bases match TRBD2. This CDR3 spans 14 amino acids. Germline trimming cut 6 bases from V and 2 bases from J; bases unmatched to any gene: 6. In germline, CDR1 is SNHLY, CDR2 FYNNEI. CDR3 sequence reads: CASRPTSGAYEQYF. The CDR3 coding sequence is TGTGCCAGCAGGCCAACTAGCGGAGCCTACGAGCAGTACTTC.

CDR3 sequence reads: CASSVMVASGLEQFF. The CDR3 DNA is TGTGCCAGCAGCGTAATGGTGGCTAGCGGGCTTGAGCAGTTCTTC. The genes are TRBV9 and TRBJ2-1; 8 nucleotides line up with TRBD2. This CDR3 region has 15 residues. V trimming: 1 base; J trimming: 9 bases; junction bases outside the gene matches: 9. Germline V lookup: CDR1 SGDLS, CDR2 YYNGEE.

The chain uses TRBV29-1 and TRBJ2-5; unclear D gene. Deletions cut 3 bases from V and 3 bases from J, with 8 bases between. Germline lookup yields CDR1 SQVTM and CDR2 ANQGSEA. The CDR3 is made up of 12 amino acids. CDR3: CSVEGIKETQYF. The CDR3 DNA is TGCAGCGTTGAGGGCATCAAAGAGACCCAGTACTTC.